This T cell receptor beta chain originates from a study of shared clonotypes between healthy human individuals (dated by TCRdb to the early 2020s). Regarding the research as a whole: Three men and a couple of women, aged 18 to 49 years, made up the cohort. Per donor, three plates each were used for CD4 naive and CD4 memory, two for CD8 naive, and one for CD8 memory. Blood TCR repertoires of five healthy adults were deeply sequenced to estimate repertoire size and the extent of clonotype sharing between individuals. To increase sequencing depth and limit assay-specific biases, different laboratories used diverse techniques to prepare libraries and sequence TCR repertoires. Between about 0.85 and 9.5 billion PBMCs per donor were obtained by leukapheresis.

Of note for this clone: Its antigen is unknown. The record has no base qualities; no much larger clone is one base away.

Results and caveats for the whole study, not just this receptor: Because the study included a small number of donors, the genetic and exposure-history diversity represented was limited. When a few donors were compared, the shared fraction of clonotypes was roughly 4.8% for naive CD4, around 4% for naive CD8, 2% to 2.5% for memory CD4, and around 0.37% for memory CD8. Sampling was limited to blood, and TCR repertoires in tissue likely differ from TCR repertoires in blood. Pairwise subsampling indicated that sequencing depth was expected to affect the degree of clonotype sharing among donors. Compared with non-shared clonotypes, clonotypes shared by all four sorted-subset donors had higher generation probabilities. Naive subsets generally had larger estimated clonotype richness than memory subsets. Even with the large sequencing depth, rarefaction of the sorted-subset datasets indicated that sequencing was incomplete.

TCR CDR3 regions were amplified from genomic DNA by multiplex PCR using the deep immunoSEQ assay. For each cell subset, the extracted genomic DNA was distributed evenly across all wells of several immunoSEQ 96-well plates, and each plate served as one replicate. For sorted subsets, roughly 200 ng of genomic DNA, equivalent to around 30,000 T cell genomes, went into each replicate PCR. Purified libraries were measured with a Qubit 3.0 fluorometer, size-checked on a Bioanalyzer 2100, and measured again with the KAPA Library Quantification kit. A separate single-read 150-cycle Illumina NextSeq 550 flow cell was used to sequence each immunoSEQ 96-well plate. As for how the authors treated the data: Because the immunoSEQ output included only junctional sequences and no quality scores, the filtering could not be the same as the filtering used for full-length reads. To assign V/J genes and CDR3, sequences were annotated using PyIR, a Python wrapper for IgBLAST v1.9, with IMGT germline references. Reads with weak V/J assignments (E-value above 1e-6), missing CDR3, stop codons, out-of-frame junctions, or ambiguous translated residues were removed. V3J clonotypes were defined as sequences sharing an identical inferred V gene, J gene, and CDR3 amino acid sequence. The percentage overlap between two repertoires was calculated by dividing the number of shared unique clonotypes by the size of the smaller repertoire. Three approaches were used to assess repertoire richness: RTK rarefaction, the Chao1 estimator, and Recon v2.1 estimates of unobserved clonotypes. Generation probabilities were computed with OLGA for all TCRbeta clonotypes obtained by the gDNA method from several donors. This immuneACCESS table, as held by TCRdb, lists in-frame sequences with V and J called but not all clones. Of the missing ones, under half trace to an unresolved V gene in checked studies; the others have no known cause. That table is the source of V, J and clone size, and D and trimming were worked out from the DNA. For this sample there are roughly 2.5 million clones; 90% to 95% appear just once. 0.14% of the sample is taken by the ten largest.

Healthy HIV-negative adults with no recently reported acute infections or vaccinations were included as donors. All donors were Caucasian adults living in Nashville, Tennessee, USA. CD4+ T cells were enriched through magnetic negative selection, after which naive cells were positively selected on CD45RA and the remaining negative fraction served as the memory subset. Blood was collected by leukapheresis, and PBMCs were isolated by Ficoll-Histopaque density gradient centrifugation and then cryopreserved in liquid nitrogen vapor phase. Analytical flow cytometry was used to check the purity and quantity of every magnetically sorted T cell population. Genomic DNA was isolated from each sorted fraction and quantified by UV absorbance on a Nanodrop 2000c. Input material: naive CD4+ T cells sorted from blood. The cell subset or site label, read with the paper, signifies: CD45RA+ positively selected. This clonotype was sampled from a man aged 18 to 30 in good health.

The DNA reads TGCGCCAGCAGCCAACGGAGTGGGCCGAGCCGTAGCACAGATACGCAGTATTTT. It specifies CASSQRSGPSRSTDTQYF. The chain joins TRBV5-1 to TRBJ2-3; the D gene lacks a confident call. Counted from cysteine to phenylalanine, this CDR3 has 18 amino acids. Only the CDR3 region is kept as DNA, spanning 54 bases read in frame from base 1. V lost 4 bases and J lost 0 bases; the stretch between them is 21 bases long. CDR1 and CDR2 are drawn from the germline V gene: SGHRS, YFSETQ.